This T cell receptor (beta chain) originates from a study of neurological immune-mediated disorders. Study-wide points: Expansion of TCR clones was greatest in HTLV-1-associated myelopathy and smallest in multiple sclerosis, where it fell below that of healthy controls.

From germline, CDR1 is MGHRA and CDR2 YSYEKL. Trimming took 0 bases from V and 1 from J; bases not matched to a gene: 5. The CDR3 is 17 residues long. A note on this clonotype: As yet, its antigen is unknown.

With 10-nucleotide random UMIs, 5'RACE was used to make the cDNA. TCRdb used MiXCR to reprocess the 5' RACE reads, holding one entry per CDR3 protein. The table has around 71,000 distinct CDR3 sequences, roughly 15% seen once; the top ten hold about 4.5%. Time point described: longitudinal time-point 1 (baseline). The sequenced sample consisted of PBMCs. The TCR sequence derives from a female donor with HTLV-1-associated myelopathy (HAM/TSP). The chain has TRBV4-1 and TRBJ2-2, with 7 bases lining up with TRBD2. CDR3 in DNA: TGCGCCAGCAGCCAAGATGCCGAGCGGGGGAACACCGGGGAGCTGTTTTTT. Translation gives CASSQDAERGNTGELFF.